Here is one TCR beta chain with its context. The antigen is undetermined. These data are taken from a study of graft-versus-host responses after intestinal transplantation. Study as a whole: Those transplanted obtained multivisceral, liver-intestinal, or isolated intestinal grafts. Recipients were all induced with anti-thymocyte globulin, then given tacrolimus and steroids for 3 to 4 years. Study-wide points: The marrow of recipients harbored GvH clones, and ileum or blood showed some of them first. Allografts of patients with graft-donor T cell macrochimerism showed high graft-versus-host to host-versus-graft clone ratios.

Using immunoSEQ multiplex PCR, the repertoire was profiled, and TCRdb retains in-frame clones only, with some absent. This table has about 54,000 clones, about 89% appearing once. Looked up from germline, CDR1 is MNHEY and CDR2 is SVGAGI. This CDR3 spans 13 amino acids. V dropped 3 bases and J dropped 7; count of bases not matched to a gene: 5. The gene calls are TRBV6-5 and TRBJ1-2, with 7 bases aligning to TRBD1. This specimen was PBMCs, taken nearly 670 days after intestinal transplant. The TCR sequence derives from a human patient who received an intestinal transplant, so some T cells may come from the graft donor. As DNA, the CDR3 is TGTGCCAGCAGTTATGCGAGGGGGCTTGGCTACACCTTC. Protein sequence: CASSYARGLGYTF.